The 3 T cell receptor beta chains reported below all come from one sample, sequenced in a study of Graves' ophthalmopathy and Graves' hyperthyroidism. RNA transcripts provided the template for amplifying TCR beta CDR3 regions. Second-round multiplex PCR came after first-round RT-PCR with HTBI primers. Each CDR3 protein gets one entry after TCRdb re-called the multiplex PCR reads with MiXCR. The data hold 300,000 to 400,000 distinct CDR3 sequences, with about 17% observed a single time. The sample was peripheral blood. Source of these receptors: an adult man with Graves' ophthalmopathy.

The gene calls are TRBV6-1 and TRBJ2-7; D is undetermined. The germline V and J ends were trimmed by 2 bases and 2 bases, with 19 bases remaining between them. This CDR3 spans 17 amino acids. Germline values: CDR1 MNHNS, CDR2 SASEGT. CDR3 in DNA: TGTGCCAGCAGTGAATTGTACATTGTGGTTTTCCCCTACGAGCAGTACTTC. Translating it yields CASSELYIVVFPYEQYF.

This clonotype appeared many times. The J gene is TRBJ1-2, the V gene TRBV5-1; D call uncertain. Trimming removed 0 bases from V and 0 bases from J, with 9 bases in between. The germline CDR1 and CDR2 sequences are SGHRS and YFSETQ. CDR3 length equals 15 residues. The CDR3 DNA is TGCGCCAGCAGCTTGGCGAGGACCTCTAACTATGGCTACACCTTC. It translates to CASSLARTSNYGYTF.

This clonotype was counted ten times or more. The chain is built from TRBV4-2 and TRBJ2-7, with 13 bases identical to TRBD2. The CDR3 runs 16 residues. The V gene end was trimmed by 3 bases and the J gene end by 2 bases; junction bases not matched to a gene: 4. Looked up from germline, CDR1 is LGHNA and CDR2 is YNFKEQ. DNA for the CDR3: TGTGCCAGCAGCCAGACGGGACTAGCGGGGACCTACGAGCAGTACTTC. It specifies CASSQTGLAGTYEQYF.